The T cell receptor (beta chain) under discussion was sequenced for a study of blood T cell repertoires in COVID-19. Study-wide context: Samples taken during acute and convalescent COVID-19 were collected in the United States, Italy and Spain.

In regard to this clone: Other nucleotide sequences in the sample specify the same CDR3.

It was during active infection that Seattle patients were enrolled and then longitudinally followed. As processed by the authors: Reference gene primer amplification gave estimated nucleated cell counts. TCRdb keeps only in-frame clones here, not all; method: immunoSEQ multiplex PCR. V and J calls and clone size are those listed in that table; D and trimming were worked out from the DNA. The sample includes 300,000 to 400,000 clones, about nine tenths of them seen just once. This CDR3 is built from 13 residues. From germline, CDR1 is DFQATT and CDR2 SNEGSKA (reference sequence). Trimming stripped 3 bases from V and 3 bases from J, with 8 bases between.

The chain links TRBV20-1 to TRBJ1-4, with unresolved D. This TCR derives from a man aged 25 to 40 with COVID-19, enrolled during active disease. Specimen: peripheral blood. The CDR3 nucleotides are TGCAGTGCTAGTCGGGGAGCTAATGAAAAACTGTTTTTT. This gives the protein CSASRGANEKLFF.